This T cell receptor beta chain was identified during a study of shared clonotypes between healthy human individuals. CDR1 is SGHVS, CDR2 FQNEAQ, per germline. Deletions cut 5 bases from V and 2 bases from J, with 22 bases between. CDR3 length: 19 residues. Notes on the study in general: The diversity represented, both genetic and in exposure history, was limited by few donors.

Donors had no recently reported acute infections or vaccinations and were HIV-negative. For this clone: The target antigen is unknown.

Methods used by the authors: As immunoSEQ supplied junction-only sequences (without quality scores), filtering differed. Produced via immunoSEQ multiplex PCR; TCRdb's table is partial and in-frame only. The V and J calls and clone size come from that table; D and trimming were worked out from the DNA. The sample consists of around 1 million clones, 76% of them appearing once. The gene calls are TRBV7-8 and TRBJ2-6; D remains ambiguous. This clonotype originated in a young man in good health. The source material was memory CD4+ T cells sorted from blood. Subset in this sample: CD45RA-negative fraction. The CDR3 DNA reads TGTGCCAGCAGCCTCTACGGTGGGTCGGTTCTAACTGGGGCCAACGTCCTGACTTTC. Protein product: CASSLYGGSVLTGANVLTF. Looking up the rest from reference TRBV7-8 and TRBJ2-6 gives the full variable domain: GAGVSQSPRYKVAKRGQDVALRCDPISGHVSLFWYQQALGQGPEFLTYFQNEAQLDKSGLPSDRFFAERPEGSVSTLKIQRTQQEDSAVYLCASSLYGGSVLTGANVLTFGAGSRLTVL.